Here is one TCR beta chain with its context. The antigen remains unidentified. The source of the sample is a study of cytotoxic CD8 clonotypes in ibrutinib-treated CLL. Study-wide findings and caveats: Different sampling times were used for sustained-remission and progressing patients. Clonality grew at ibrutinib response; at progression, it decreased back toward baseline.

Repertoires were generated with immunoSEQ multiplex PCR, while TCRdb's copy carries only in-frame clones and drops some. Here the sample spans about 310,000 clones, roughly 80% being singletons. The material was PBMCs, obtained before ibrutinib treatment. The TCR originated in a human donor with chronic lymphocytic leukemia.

The CDR3 bases are TGTGCCAGCAGTTCCGCGGACGGAAGCAATCAGCCCCAGCATTTT. This translates into CASSSADGSNQPQHF. The chain uses TRBV6-5 and TRBJ1-5; D uncertain. Trimming took off 4 bases at V and 1 base at J, with 11 bases between the two ends. CDR1 and CDR2 from the germline V gene are MNHEY and SVGAGI. There are 15 residues in the CDR3.